A single T cell receptor beta chain is shown here with its context. Its antigen is unknown. There are 19 residues in the CDR3. The J segment lost 0 bases and the V segment lost 6 bases, leaving 11 bases of the junction unmatched. Germline values: CDR1 SNHLY, CDR2 FYNNEI. Method: immunoSEQ multiplex PCR; TCRdb's copy keeps in-frame clones and lacks some. The sample holds 250,000 to 350,000 clones; approximately 87% are singletons and the top ten take approximately 0.94%. This specimen belongs to a study of cytomegalovirus exposure and HLA in healthy donors. Study-wide results and limits: In the roughly 120 validation repertoires, a later analysis found that first-cohort TCR clusters tended to co-occur. The study labeled under 200 TCR beta chains cytomegalovirus-associated.

Specimen: PBMCs. The chain joins TRBV2 to TRBJ2-7; 16 nucleotides agree with TRBD2. The clonotype was recovered from a woman under 30 in good health and CMV-seronegative. The CDR3 nucleotides are TGTGCCAGCAGGCCGCCGGGACTAGCGGGAGGGCCTAGCTCCTACGAGCAGTACTTC. Residues: CASRPPGLAGGPSSYEQYF.